The text below deals with one T cell receptor (beta chain). Its antigen is not known. A single base separates this from a much larger clone, so it may be a read error. Trimming cost V 5 bases and J 4 bases, with 14 bases left between them. This CDR3 has 13 amino acids. The germline V gene encodes CDR1 DFQATT and CDR2 SNEGSKA (reference sequence). These data are taken from a study of T cells in Graves' hyperthyroidism and ophthalmopathy. TCR beta CDR3 sequences were amplified from RNA transcripts. In the first-round RT-PCR of the TCR CDR3, the HTBI primer set was used. One entry per CDR3 protein, called by TCRdb with MiXCR from the multiplex PCR reads. This table holds around 290,000 distinct CDR3 sequences, about 17% found once. Reasons for excluding patients were uncontrolled infection, other autoimmune disease, pregnancy or lactation. For the diagnoses, clinical symptoms, serum thyroxine and TRAb, thyroid ultrasound and orbital computed tomography were used.

Study-wide results and limits: Ophthalmopathy was predicted by the model a median of 6.5 months ahead of onset.

This clonotype originated in a woman aged 60-70 years with Graves' ophthalmopathy. The chain carries TRBV20-1 and TRBJ1-1; a weak D match, TRBD1 (5 bases). The sample consisted of blood. CDR3 coding DNA: TGCAGTGCTTACAGGAGGCCGGGCACTGAAGCTTTCTTT. As protein: CSAYRRPGTEAFF.